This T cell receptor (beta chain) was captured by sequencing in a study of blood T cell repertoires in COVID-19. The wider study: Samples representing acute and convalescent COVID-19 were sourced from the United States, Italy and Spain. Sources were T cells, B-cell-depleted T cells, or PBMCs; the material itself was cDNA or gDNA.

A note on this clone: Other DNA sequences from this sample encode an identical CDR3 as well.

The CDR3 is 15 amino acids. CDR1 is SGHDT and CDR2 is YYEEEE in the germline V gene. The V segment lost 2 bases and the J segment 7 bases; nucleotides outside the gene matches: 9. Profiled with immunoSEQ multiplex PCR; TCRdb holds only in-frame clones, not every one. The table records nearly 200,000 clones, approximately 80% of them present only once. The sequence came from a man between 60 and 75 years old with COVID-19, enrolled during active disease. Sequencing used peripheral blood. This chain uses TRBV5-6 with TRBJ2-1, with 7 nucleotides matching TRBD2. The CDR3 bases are TGTGCCAGCAGCTTACCCGGGGGGAGAGGGAATGAGCAGTTCTTC. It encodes CASSLPGGRGNEQFF.